The T cell receptor beta chain described here comes from a study of cytomegalovirus exposure and HLA in healthy donors. The study ran its PCR with 60 Vbeta and 13 Jbeta primers. Libraries were prepared by immunoSEQ multiplex PCR; TCRdb keeps only in-frame clonotypes and omits some of them. The repertoire includes 110,000 to 150,000 clones, just under 85% of them detected once, and roughly 9.7% sits in the top ten. Points on this clone: The germline gene is not matched at one end of the junction; a read error may be the cause.

Germline CDR1 is MDHEN and CDR2 is SYDVKM. This CDR3 has 11 amino acids. This chain uses TRBV28 with TRBJ2-3, with D possibly being TRBD2 (6 bases). The sequenced sample consisted of PBMCs. The receptor was isolated from a woman aged 60-70 years in good health and CMV-seropositive. The CDR3 reads CASSLSRDPEF. CDR3 in DNA: TGTGCCAGCAGTTTATCGCGGGACCCGGAATTT.